The 3 T cell receptor beta chains in this list originate from one sample, sequenced in a study of OX40 agonist ivuxolimab in advanced cancers. Library preparation employed the immunoSEQ multiplex PCR assay. TCRdb obtained this table from immuneACCESS and retained in-frame rearrangements with V and J assigned. These tables miss some clones; where compared with another copy, unresolved V genes account for less than half of the shortfall, and the remainder is unexplained. Present in this sample are nearly 55,000 clones, 85% to 90% of which were seen just once. The ten most abundant clones make up roughly 1.5% of the sample. Source: CD4+ or CD8+ T cells sorted from blood, taken in a trial of the OX40 agonist ivuxolimab. Receptors originate from an adult with an advanced solid tumor such as melanoma, head and neck, liver or kidney cancer.

This rearrangement joins TRBV14 to TRBJ1-1; D may be TRBD1 (5 bases). CDR1 is SGHDN, CDR2 FVKESK, per germline. V lost 2 bases and J lost 3, with 10 bases in between. CDR3 length equals 14 residues. CDR3 residues: CASSQTGRDTEAFF. In nucleotides, the CDR3 is TGTGCCAGCAGCCAAACGGGACGGGACACTGAAGCTTTCTTT.

The chain carries TRBV5-5 and TRBJ2-5; D call uncertain. This CDR3 spans 14 amino acids. Germline lookup yields CDR1 SGHKS and CDR2 YYEKEE (reference sequence). V was shortened by 3 bases and J by 2 bases, with 11 bases between the two germline ends. The CDR3 spells CASSSRLLQETQYF. The CDR3 DNA is TGTGCCAGCAGCTCAAGATTACTACAAGAGACCCAGTACTTC.

The chain uses TRBV7-6 and TRBJ2-7; TRBD2 matches at 7 bases. V shed 4 bases, J shed 6 bases, and the junction held 9 bases outside the gene matches. This CDR3 contains 14 residues. CDR1 is SGHVS, CDR2 FNYEAQ, per germline. CDR3 protein: CASSSSTSVLEQYF. CDR3 DNA sequence: TGTGCCAGCAGCTCCAGCACTAGCGTCCTCGAGCAGTACTTC.